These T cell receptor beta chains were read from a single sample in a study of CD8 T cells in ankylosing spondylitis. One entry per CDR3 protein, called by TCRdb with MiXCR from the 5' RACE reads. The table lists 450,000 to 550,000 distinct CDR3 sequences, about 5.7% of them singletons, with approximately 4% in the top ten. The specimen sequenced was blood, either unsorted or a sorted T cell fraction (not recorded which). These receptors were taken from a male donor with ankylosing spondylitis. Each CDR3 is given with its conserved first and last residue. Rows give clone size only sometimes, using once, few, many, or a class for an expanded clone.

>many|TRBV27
CASSLEYRGRETQYF
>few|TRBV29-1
CSVVAGVGYEQYF
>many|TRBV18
CASSPSMDTQYF
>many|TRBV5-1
CASSLQAGEKLFF
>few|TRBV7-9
CASSSSPNSYEQYF
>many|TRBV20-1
CSASLDWAAGEQFF
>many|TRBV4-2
CASSHVGGRVDNEQFF
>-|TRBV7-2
CASSPQASVVDTQYF
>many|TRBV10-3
CYKTGRVSGEQYF
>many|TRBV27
CASSLTPAGRGGDTQYF
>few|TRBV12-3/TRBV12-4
CASSLNRLVSGNTIYF
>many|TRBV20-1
CSAHGDHSYNEQFF
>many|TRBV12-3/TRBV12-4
CASRQGGALYGYTF
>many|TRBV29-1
CSVEEALELTDTQYF
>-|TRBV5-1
CASSLIAGFADTQYF
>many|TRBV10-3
CAISEGVGGIGTDTQYF
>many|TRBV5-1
CASSPTERGRYNEQFF
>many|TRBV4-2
CASSQTSGVTDTQYF
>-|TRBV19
CASADRGIDIQYF
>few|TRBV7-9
CASSLGGMTEAFF
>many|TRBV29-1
CSAGLDSTDTQYF
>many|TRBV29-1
CGGEGDGYTF